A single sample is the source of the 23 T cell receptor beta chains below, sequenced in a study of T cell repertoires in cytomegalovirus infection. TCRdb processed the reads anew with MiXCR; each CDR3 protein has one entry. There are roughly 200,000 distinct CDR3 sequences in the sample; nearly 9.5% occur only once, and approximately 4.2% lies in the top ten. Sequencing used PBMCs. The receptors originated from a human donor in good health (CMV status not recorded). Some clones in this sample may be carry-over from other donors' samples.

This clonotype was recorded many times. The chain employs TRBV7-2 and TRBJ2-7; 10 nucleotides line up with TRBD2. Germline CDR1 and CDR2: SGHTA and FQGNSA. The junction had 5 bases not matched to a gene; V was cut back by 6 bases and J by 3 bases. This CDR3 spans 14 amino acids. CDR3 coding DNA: TGTGCCAGCAGATCTAGCGGGAGTCTCTACGAGCAGTACTTC. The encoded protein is CASRSSGSLYEQYF.

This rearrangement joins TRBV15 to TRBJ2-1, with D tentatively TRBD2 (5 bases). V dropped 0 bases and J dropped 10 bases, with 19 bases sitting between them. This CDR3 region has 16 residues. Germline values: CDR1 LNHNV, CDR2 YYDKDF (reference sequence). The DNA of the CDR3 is TGTGCCACCAGCAGAGATGGGCGTCACGGGAAAGGGGAGCAGTTCTTC. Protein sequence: CATSRDGRHGKGEQFF.

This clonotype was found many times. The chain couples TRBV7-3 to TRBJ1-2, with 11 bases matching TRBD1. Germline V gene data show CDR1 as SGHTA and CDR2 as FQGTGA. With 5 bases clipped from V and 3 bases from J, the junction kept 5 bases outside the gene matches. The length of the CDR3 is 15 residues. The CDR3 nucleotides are TGTGCCAGCAGCCCTGGGACAGGGGGTGACTATGGCTACACCTTC. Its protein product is CASSPGTGGDYGYTF.

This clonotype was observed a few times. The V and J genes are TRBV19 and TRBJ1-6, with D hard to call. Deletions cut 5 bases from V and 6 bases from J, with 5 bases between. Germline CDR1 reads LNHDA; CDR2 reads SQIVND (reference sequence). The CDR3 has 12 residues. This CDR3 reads CASSGANSPLHF. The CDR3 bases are TGTGCCAGTAGTGGAGCTAATTCACCCCTCCACTTT.

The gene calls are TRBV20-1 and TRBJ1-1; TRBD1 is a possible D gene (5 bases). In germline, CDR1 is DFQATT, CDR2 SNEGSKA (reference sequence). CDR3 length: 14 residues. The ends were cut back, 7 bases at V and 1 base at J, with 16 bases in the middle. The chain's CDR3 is CSVGRGVGNTEAFF. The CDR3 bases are TGCAGTGTCGGCCGGGGGGTGGGGAACACTGAAGCTTTCTTT.

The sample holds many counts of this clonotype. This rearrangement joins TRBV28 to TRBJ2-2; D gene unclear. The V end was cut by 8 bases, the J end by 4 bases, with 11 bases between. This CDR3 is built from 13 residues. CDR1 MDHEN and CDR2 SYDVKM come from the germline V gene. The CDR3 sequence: CASGLTSTGELFF. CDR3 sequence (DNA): TGTGCCAGCGGATTAACATCCACCGGGGAGCTGTTTTTT.

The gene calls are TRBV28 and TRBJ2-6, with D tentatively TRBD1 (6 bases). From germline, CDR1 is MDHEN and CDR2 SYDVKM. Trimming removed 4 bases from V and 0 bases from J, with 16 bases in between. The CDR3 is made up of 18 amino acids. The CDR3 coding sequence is TGTGCCAGCAGTTCGGGACACTCAACTACCTCTGGGGCCAACGTCCTGACTTTC. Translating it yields CASSSGHSTTSGANVLTF.

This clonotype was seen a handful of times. The CDR3 protein is CASSQGEGRLEETQYF. In nucleotides, the CDR3 is TGTGCCAGCAGCCAAGGAGAGGGCAGGCTGGAAGAGACCCAGTACTTC. This rearrangement joins TRBV3-1 to TRBJ2-5; a possible D gene is TRBD2 (5 bases). The germline gives CDR1 LGHDT, CDR2 YNNKEL (reference sequence). The CDR3 has 16 amino acids. Deletions cut 1 base from V and 3 bases from J, with 15 bases between.

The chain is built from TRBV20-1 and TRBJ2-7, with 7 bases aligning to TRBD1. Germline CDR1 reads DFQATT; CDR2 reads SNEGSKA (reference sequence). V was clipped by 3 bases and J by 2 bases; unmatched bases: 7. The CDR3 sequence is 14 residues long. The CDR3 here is CSASYRDSAYEQYF. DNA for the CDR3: TGCAGTGCTAGTTACCGGGACAGCGCCTACGAGCAGTACTTC.

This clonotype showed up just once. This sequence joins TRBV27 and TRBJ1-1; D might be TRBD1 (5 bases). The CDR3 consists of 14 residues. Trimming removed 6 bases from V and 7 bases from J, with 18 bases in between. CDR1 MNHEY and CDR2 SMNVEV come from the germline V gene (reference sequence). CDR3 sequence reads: CASSPLGPRDEAFF. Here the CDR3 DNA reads TGTGCCAGCAGCCCGCTGGGACCACGGGATGAAGCTTTCTTT.

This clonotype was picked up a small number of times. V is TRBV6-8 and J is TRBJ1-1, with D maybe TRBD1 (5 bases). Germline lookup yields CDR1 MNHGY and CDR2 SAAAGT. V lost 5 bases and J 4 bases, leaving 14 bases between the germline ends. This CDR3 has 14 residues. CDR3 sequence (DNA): TGTGCCAGCAGTCCCAGACGGGGGAGCACTGAAGCTTTCTTT. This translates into CASSPRRGSTEAFF.

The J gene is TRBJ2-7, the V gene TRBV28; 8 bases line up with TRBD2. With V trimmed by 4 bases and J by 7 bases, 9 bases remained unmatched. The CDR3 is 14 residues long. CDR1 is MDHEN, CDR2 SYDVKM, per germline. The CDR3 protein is CASSSPGGSREQYF. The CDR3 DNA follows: TGTGCCAGCAGTTCGCCGGGAGGGAGCCGGGAGCAGTACTTC.

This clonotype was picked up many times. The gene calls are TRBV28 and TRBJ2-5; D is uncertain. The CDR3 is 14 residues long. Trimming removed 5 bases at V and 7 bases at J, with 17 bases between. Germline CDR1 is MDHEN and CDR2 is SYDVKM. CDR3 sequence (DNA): TGTGCCAGCAGTACCCCCGGCGGTATGCGGACCCAGTACTTC. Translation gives CASSTPGGMRTQYF.

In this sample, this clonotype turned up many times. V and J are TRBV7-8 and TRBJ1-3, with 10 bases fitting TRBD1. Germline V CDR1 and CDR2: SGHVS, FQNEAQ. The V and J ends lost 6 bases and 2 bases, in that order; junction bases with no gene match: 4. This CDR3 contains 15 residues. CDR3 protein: CASRRGQGTGNTIYF. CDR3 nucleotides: TGTGCCAGCAGGAGGGGACAGGGGACTGGAAACACCATATATTTT.

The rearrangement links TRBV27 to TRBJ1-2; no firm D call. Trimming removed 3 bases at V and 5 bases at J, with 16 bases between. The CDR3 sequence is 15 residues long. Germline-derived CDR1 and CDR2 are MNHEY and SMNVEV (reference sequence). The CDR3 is CASSLKPTPGYGYTF. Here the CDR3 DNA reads TGTGCCAGCAGTTTGAAGCCGACTCCGGGGTATGGCTACACCTTC.

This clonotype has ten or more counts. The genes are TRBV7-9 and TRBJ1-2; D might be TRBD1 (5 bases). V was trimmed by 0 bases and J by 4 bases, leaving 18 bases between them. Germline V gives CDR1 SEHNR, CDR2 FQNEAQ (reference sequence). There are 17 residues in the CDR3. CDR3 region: CASSLARQTNEVYGYTF. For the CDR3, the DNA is TGTGCCAGCAGCTTAGCGCGACAGACCAACGAGGTCTATGGCTACACCTTC.

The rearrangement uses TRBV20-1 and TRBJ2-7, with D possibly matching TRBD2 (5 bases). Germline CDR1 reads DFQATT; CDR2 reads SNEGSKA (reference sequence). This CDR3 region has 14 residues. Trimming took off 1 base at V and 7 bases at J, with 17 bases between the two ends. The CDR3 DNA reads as TGCAGTGCTAGAGTACGCGGGCCCTGGAGGGAGCAGTACTTC. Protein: CSARVRGPWREQYF.

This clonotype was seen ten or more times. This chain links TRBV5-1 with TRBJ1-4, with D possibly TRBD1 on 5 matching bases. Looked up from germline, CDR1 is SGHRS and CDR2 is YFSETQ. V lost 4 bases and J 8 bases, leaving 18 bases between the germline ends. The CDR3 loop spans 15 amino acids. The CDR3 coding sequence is TGCGCCAGCAGCAAAGAATACAGGAAAGAAGAAAAACTGTTTTTT. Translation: CASSKEYRKEEKLFF.

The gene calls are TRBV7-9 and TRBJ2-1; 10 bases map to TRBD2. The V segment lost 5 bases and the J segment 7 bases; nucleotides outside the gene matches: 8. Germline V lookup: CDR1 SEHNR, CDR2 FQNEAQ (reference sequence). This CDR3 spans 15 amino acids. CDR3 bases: TGTGCCAGCAGCCAACCGGGACTAGCGACTAATGAGCAGTTCTTC. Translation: CASSQPGLATNEQFF.

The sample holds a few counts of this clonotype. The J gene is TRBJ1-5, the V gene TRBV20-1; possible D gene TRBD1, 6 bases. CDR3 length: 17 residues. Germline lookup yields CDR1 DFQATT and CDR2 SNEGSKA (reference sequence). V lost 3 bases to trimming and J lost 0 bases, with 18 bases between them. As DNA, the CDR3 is TGCAGTGCTAGGGAGGACAGATTAACCAATAGCAATCAGCCCCAGCATTTT. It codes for CSAREDRLTNSNQPQHF.

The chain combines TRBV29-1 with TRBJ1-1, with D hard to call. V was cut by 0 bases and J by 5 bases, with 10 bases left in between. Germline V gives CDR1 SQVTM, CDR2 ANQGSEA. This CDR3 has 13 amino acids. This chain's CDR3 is CSVEELRGTEAFF. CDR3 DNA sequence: TGCAGCGTTGAAGAACTGAGAGGGACTGAAGCTTTCTTT.

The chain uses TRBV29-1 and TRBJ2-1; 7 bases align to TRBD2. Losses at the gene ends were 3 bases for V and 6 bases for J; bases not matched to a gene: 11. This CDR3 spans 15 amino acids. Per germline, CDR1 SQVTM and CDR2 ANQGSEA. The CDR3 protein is CSVEPTSERGNEQFF. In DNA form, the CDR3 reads TGCAGCGTTGAGCCCACTAGCGAGCGCGGCAATGAGCAGTTCTTC.

The CDR3 DNA is TGCAGTGCTAGTGGCGGGACTAGCGTATCCCAAGAGACCCAGTACTTC. Residues: CSASGGTSVSQETQYF. This chain joins TRBV20-1 and TRBJ2-5; 10 nucleotides match TRBD2. V lost 3 bases to trimming and J lost 1 base; unmatched junction nucleotides: 8. Germline loops: CDR1 DFQATT, CDR2 SNEGSKA (reference sequence). This CDR3 region has 16 residues.